These T cell receptor beta chains were read from a single sample in a study of blood T cells in healthy people across ages. TCRdb itself ran the 5' RACE reads through MiXCR, one entry per CDR3 protein. The sample lists approximately 770,000 distinct CDR3 sequences, 58% seen once, with 20% to 25% in the top ten. The sequenced sample was blood. The receptors here all came from a man aged 30 to 39 in good health. CDR3s include the opening cysteine and the closing phenylalanine or tryptophan. A D gene is named only where the DNA matches it firmly. Not all rows give a size; the values are once, few, many and, for expanded clones, a class.

d_gene	abundance	v_gene	j_gene	CDR3nt	CDR3aa
TRBD1	.	TRBV29-1	TRBJ1-1	TGCAGCGTCGGAAGGACAGGGTCAGAAGCTTTCTTT	CSVGRTGSEAFF
TRBD2	few	TRBV6-1	TRBJ2-3	TGTGCCAGCAGGAGTAGCGGGACCACAGATACGCAGTATTTT	CASRSSGTTDTQYF
.	.	TRBV7-2	TRBJ2-7	TGTGCCAGCAGAGTTGGGGGGGGCGGATATTCCTACAATGAGCAGTACTTC	CASRVGGGGYSYNEQYF
.	.	TRBV28	TRBJ1-1	TGTGCCAGCAGTGTCCCCAGGGTATACACTGAAGCTTTCTTT	CASSVPRVYTEAFF
.	few	TRBV6-5	TRBJ2-7	TGTGCCAGCAGTTACACCGGGACACGACCCTACGAGCAGTACTTC	CASSYTGTRPYEQYF
.	few	TRBV7-2	TRBJ2-7	TGTGCCAGCCGACCCACGGACGTCTACGAGCAGTACTTC	CASRPTDVYEQYF
TRBD1	.	TRBV29-1	TRBJ2-5	TGCAGCGTTCAGGGGGCCGTGGCCCAGTACTTC	CSVQGAVAQYF
TRBD1	.	TRBV7-2	TRBJ1-2	TGTGCCAGCAGCTTCGACAGGGGCGCTTATGGCTACACCTTC	CASSFDRGAYGYTF
.	.	TRBV28	TRBJ2-5	TGTGCCAGCAGTCTTCCTAGCGGAGGGGGTGAGCAGTACTTC	CASSLPSGGGEQYF
.	.	TRBV5-1	TRBJ1-1	TGCGCCAGCAGCCCGCCGGGCACTGAAGCTTTCTTT	CASSPPGTEAFF
.	.	TRBV9	TRBJ1-2	TGTGCCAGCAGCTACGGGGTTCTGAGCTATGGCTACACCTTC	CASSYGVLSYGYTF
TRBD2	.	TRBV29-1	TRBJ2-5	TGCAGCGTTGAAAGAACTAGCGGGAGCGCGACACAAGAGACCCAGTACTTC	CSVERTSGSATQETQYF
.	.	TRBV7-2	TRBJ1-2	TGTGCCAGCAGCCGACTAGGGGTGGTCTATGGCTACACCTTC	CASSRLGVVYGYTF
.	.	TRBV12-3/TRBV12-4	TRBJ2-5	TGTGCCAGCAGTTTTTGGCAGGGAAAGACCCAGTACTTC	CASSFWQGKTQYF
.	.	TRBV29-1	TRBJ2-5	TGCAGCGTTGAGAGGGCGGGGACCCAGTACTTC	CSVERAGTQYF
TRBD1	.	TRBV20-1	TRBJ2-3	TGCAGTGCCACAGGGGGCCAGGGCGCAGATACGCAGTATTTT	CSATGGQGADTQYF
TRBD2	.	TRBV6-1	TRBJ2-3	TGTGCCAGCACTCTGATACCGGGACTATCCACAGATACGCAGTATTTT	CASTLIPGLSTDTQYF
TRBD2	.	TRBV7-9	TRBJ2-1	TGTGCCAGCACCCAAAGGGCGGGAGGGTTTCAGGATGAGCAGTTCTTC	CASTQRAGGFQDEQFF
.	.	TRBV29-1	TRBJ1-2	TGCAGCGTTGAAGGGCCTAACTATGGCTACACATTC	CSVEGPNYGYTF
.	.	TRBV28	TRBJ1-1	TGTGCCAGCAGTTTGGTAGGAGGGGAGAAAGCTTTCTTT	CASSLVGGEKAFF
TRBD1	.	TRBV13	TRBJ1-2	TGTGCCAGCAGCTTAACTCATGGTCAGACAGGGCTCTATGGCTACACCTTC	CASSLTHGQTGLYGYTF
.	.	TRBV5-5	TRBJ2-5	TGTGCCAGCAGCTTGAGCACTAGCTTTGGGGAGACCCAGTACTTC	CASSLSTSFGETQYF
.	.	TRBV10-3	TRBJ2-5	TGTGCCATCAGAGACCCCGGGGCTAGCGTTGCAGAGCAGTACTTC	CAIRDPGASVAEQYF
TRBD2	few	TRBV11-2	TRBJ2-7	TGTGCCAGCAGCTATCACCCGACTAGCGGTTCCTACGAGCAGTACTTC	CASSYHPTSGSYEQYF
.	.	TRBV4-1	TRBJ2-7	TGCGCCAGCAGCCAAGAGGTGAGGGGGAGCTCCTACGAGCAGTACTTC	CASSQEVRGSSYEQYF
TRBD2	.	TRBV20-1	TRBJ2-1	TGCAGTGCTAGACATCCCGGGACTACGAACTACAATGAGCAGTTCTTC	CSARHPGTTNYNEQFF
.	.	TRBV5-1	TRBJ2-7	TGCGCCAGCAGCTCTCGACAGCCCCCCTACGAGCAGTACTTC	CASSSRQPPYEQYF
.	.	TRBV20-1	TRBJ2-5	TGCAGTGCTAGAGGCAGTGGGGAGACCCAGTACTTC	CSARGSGETQYF
TRBD1	few	TRBV20-1	TRBJ1-2	TGCAGTGCTAGAGCAGGGGGCGAGGGCTACACCTTC	CSARAGGEGYTF
.	few	TRBV6-2/TRBV6-3	TRBJ2-7	TGTGCCAGCAACGAACTAGGGCGGGGAAGCTCCTACGAGCAGTACTTC	CASNELGRGSSYEQYF
TRBD1	many	TRBV7-9	TRBJ2-1	TGTGCCAGCAGCCGGGACAGGGGGAATGAGCAGTTCTTC	CASSRDRGNEQFF